The T cell receptor beta chain described here comes from a study of CD4+ T cells in melanoma. Whole-study findings and limits: Neoantigen-specific CD4+ T cells in melanoma reportedly had diverse differentiation states. A reported correlation linked neoantigen-specific CD4+ T cells to CD8+, macrophage and B cell function.

As concerns this clone: As yet, its antigen is unknown.

The assay was immunoSEQ multiplex PCR, and TCRdb's table has in-frame clones only and misses some. The table shows about 15,000 clones, with over 80% occurring only once. The germline V gene encodes CDR1 SGHTA and CDR2 FQGNSA. Trimming at V came to 3 bases and at J to 7 bases, leaving 7 bases not matched to a gene. This CDR3 has 15 amino acids. The rearrangement joins TRBV7-2 to TRBJ1-4, with 8 bases that match TRBD1. The sequenced sample was cells from a culture (not recorded whether cultured in vitro). The clonotype originates from a human donor with melanoma. The CDR3 DNA reads as TGTGCCAGCAGCTTCTGGACAGGGACGGGTGAAAAACTGTTTTTT. This encodes CASSFWTGTGEKLFF.